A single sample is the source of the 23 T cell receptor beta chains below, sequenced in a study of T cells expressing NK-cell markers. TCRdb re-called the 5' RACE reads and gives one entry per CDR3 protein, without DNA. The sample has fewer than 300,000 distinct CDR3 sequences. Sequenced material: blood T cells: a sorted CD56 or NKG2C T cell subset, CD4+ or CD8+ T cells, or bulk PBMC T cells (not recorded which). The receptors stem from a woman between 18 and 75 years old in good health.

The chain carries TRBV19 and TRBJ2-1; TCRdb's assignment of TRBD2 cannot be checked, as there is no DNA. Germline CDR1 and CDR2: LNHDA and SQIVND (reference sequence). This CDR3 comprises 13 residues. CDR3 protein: CASRLAGVDEQFF.

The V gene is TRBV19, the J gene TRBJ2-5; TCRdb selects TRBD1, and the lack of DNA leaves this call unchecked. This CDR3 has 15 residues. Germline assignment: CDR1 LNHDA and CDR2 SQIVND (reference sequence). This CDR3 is CASSLLGQGQETQYF.

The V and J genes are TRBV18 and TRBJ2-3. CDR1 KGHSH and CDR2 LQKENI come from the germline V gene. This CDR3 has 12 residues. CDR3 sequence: CASSPNSDTQYF.

The CDR3 loop is CSARGSGHNEQFF. The rearrangement uses TRBV20-1 and TRBJ2-1; the TCRdb call, TRBD2, lacks DNA for checking. CDR1 and CDR2 from the germline V gene are DFQATT and SNEGSKA (reference sequence). The CDR3 spans 13 residues.

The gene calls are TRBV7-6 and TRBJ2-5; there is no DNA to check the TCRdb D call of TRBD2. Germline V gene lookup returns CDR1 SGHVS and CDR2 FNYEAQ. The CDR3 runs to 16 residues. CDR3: CASSPTLAGGQETQYF.

The CDR3 region is CASSPQANYGYTF. This chain uses TRBV18 with TRBJ1-2. CDR1 KGHSH and CDR2 LQKENI come from the germline V gene. The CDR3 totals 13 residues.

The CDR3 region is CASSPPVNSPLHF. The rearrangement joins TRBV7-2 to TRBJ1-6. Germline CDR1 SGHTA, CDR2 FQGNSA. This CDR3 comprises 13 residues.

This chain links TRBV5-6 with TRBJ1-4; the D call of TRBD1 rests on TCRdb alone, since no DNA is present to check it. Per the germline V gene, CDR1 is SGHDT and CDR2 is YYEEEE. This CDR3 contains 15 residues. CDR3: CASSLRDGYNEKLFF.

CDR3 sequence: CASRENRGNTEAFF. The V gene is TRBV10-1, the J gene TRBJ1-1; TCRdb's assignment of TRBD1 cannot be checked, as there is no DNA. Germline V gene lookup returns CDR1 WNHNN and CDR2 SYGVQD (reference sequence). The CDR3 totals 14 residues.

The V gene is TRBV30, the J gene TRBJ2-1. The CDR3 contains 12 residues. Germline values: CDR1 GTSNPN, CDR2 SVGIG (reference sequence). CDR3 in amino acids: CAWSVRPETRFF.

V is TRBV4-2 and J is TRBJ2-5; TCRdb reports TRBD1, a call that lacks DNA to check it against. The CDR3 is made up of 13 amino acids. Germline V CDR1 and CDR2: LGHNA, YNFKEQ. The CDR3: CASSRGPQETQYF.

CDR3 in amino acids: CASSFTGDSYNEQFF. The V call is TRBV7-2, the J call TRBJ2-1; TCRdb returns TRBD1, unconfirmable since there is no DNA. CDR1 SGHTA and CDR2 FQGNSA come from the germline V gene. The CDR3 consists of 15 residues.

CDR3 amino acids: CSAVGVVINNEQFF. V usage is TRBV29-1 and J usage is TRBJ2-1; TCRdb selects TRBD1, and the lack of DNA leaves this call unchecked. Per germline, CDR1 SQVTM and CDR2 ANQGSEA. The length of the CDR3 is 14 residues.

CDR3 protein: CSARIADTQYF. This chain joins TRBV20-1 and TRBJ2-3. The CDR3 contains 11 residues. From germline, CDR1 is DFQATT and CDR2 SNEGSKA (reference sequence).

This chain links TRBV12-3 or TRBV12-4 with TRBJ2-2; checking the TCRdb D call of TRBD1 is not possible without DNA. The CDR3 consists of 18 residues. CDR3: CASSLFIRQGSDTGELFF.

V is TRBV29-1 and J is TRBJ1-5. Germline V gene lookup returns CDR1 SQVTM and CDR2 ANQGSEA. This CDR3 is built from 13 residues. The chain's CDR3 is CSVGEGGNQPQHF.

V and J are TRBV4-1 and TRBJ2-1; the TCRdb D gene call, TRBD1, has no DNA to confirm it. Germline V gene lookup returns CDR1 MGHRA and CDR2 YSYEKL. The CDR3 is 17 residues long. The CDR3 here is CASSQESGGVSYNEQFF.

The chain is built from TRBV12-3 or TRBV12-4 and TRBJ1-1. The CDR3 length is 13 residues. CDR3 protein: CASSLGSNTEAFF.

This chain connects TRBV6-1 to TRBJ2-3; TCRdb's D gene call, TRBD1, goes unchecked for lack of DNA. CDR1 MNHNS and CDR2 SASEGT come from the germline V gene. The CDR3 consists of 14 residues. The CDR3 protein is CASRDRGRTDTQYF.

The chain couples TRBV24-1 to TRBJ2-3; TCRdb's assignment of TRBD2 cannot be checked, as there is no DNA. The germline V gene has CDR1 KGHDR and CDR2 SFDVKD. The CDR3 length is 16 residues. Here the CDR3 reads CATSDSGSYSTNTQYF.

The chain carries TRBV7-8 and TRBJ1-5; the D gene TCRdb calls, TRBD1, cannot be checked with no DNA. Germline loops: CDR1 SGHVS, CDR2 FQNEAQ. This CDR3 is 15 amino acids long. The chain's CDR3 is CASSQTTGRGQPQHF.

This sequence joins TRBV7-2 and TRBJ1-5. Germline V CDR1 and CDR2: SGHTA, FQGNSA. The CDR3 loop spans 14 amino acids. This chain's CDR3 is CASSYTTFNQPQHF.

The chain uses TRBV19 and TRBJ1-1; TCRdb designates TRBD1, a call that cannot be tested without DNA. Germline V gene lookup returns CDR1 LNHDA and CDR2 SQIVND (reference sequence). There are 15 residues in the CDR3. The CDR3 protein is CASRRTGERNTEAFF.